The 21 T cell receptor beta chains below all came from one sample that was sequenced in a study of blood T cell repertoires in COVID-19. TCRdb keeps only in-frame clones here, not all; method: immunoSEQ multiplex PCR. The table has 65,000 to 75,000 clones, around 90% seen once. Sequencing was performed on peripheral blood. Receptors originate from a human donor with active COVID-19. The donor label of this sample is uncertain.

The rearrangement joins TRBV29-1 to TRBJ1-3; no clear D. The V end lost 7 bases, the J end lost 8 bases, and 12 bases lay between the germline ends. CDR1 is SQVTM, CDR2 ANQGSEA, per germline. This CDR3 spans 11 amino acids. The CDR3 here is CSAMIGDTIYF. The CDR3 DNA reads as TGCAGCGCCATGATAGGAGACACCATATATTTT.

This chain joins TRBV7-2 and TRBJ2-1, with D uncertain. Germline V gene sequence: CDR1 SGHTA, CDR2 FQGNSA. This CDR3 is 13 amino acids long. With 2 bases removed from V and 9 bases from J, the gap between germline ends came to 11 bases. For the CDR3, the DNA is TGTGCCAGCAGCTTATATTTGGAGACTGAGCAGTTCTTC. This codes for CASSLYLETEQFF.

CDR3 bases: TGTGCCAGCAGCTCCAGGGCGGACTATGGCTACACCTTC. Protein: CASSSRADYGYTF. The rearrangement links TRBV7-8 to TRBJ1-2; possible D gene TRBD1, 5 bases. Germline V gene lookup returns CDR1 SGHVS and CDR2 FQNEAQ. The CDR3 contains 13 residues. The germline V and J ends were trimmed by 4 bases and 3 bases, with 9 bases remaining between them.

The rearrangement uses TRBV10-1 and TRBJ2-7, with 13 bases that match TRBD2. Germline assignment: CDR1 WNHNN and CDR2 SYGVQD (reference sequence). The CDR3 runs 15 residues. V was pared by 4 bases and J by 4 bases, with 4 bases of the junction left unmatched. CDR3 in DNA: TGCGCCAGCAGTGCGGGGACTAGCGGGATTTACGAGCAGTACTTC. Translation gives CASSAGTSGIYEQYF.

This clone was seen a single time. The gene calls are TRBV19 and TRBJ2-1; TRBD2 is a possible D gene (7 bases). The germline V gene has CDR1 LNHDA and CDR2 SQIVND (reference sequence). The length of the CDR3 is 15 residues. V was trimmed by 7 bases and J by 3 bases, leaving 16 bases between them. CDR3 sequence reads: CASIGGGPNYNEQFF. CDR3 in DNA: TGTGCCAGTATCGGCGGGGGCCCCAACTACAATGAGCAGTTCTTC.

This clone was observed a single time. V and J are TRBV2 and TRBJ2-7, with 9 nucleotides matching TRBD1. Germline-derived CDR1 and CDR2 are SNHLY and FYNNEI. Trimming cost V 8 bases and J 3 bases; bases outside gene matches: 11. This CDR3 is 15 amino acids long. CDR3 in amino acids: CASGRGGQGNYEQYF. The CDR3 DNA follows: TGTGCCAGCGGGAGAGGGGGACAGGGAAACTACGAGCAGTACTTC.

The chain is built from TRBV15 and TRBJ2-3; 11 nucleotides match TRBD2. The V gene's germline CDR1 is LNHNV and CDR2 YYDKDF (reference sequence). V lost 6 bases, J lost 5 bases, and 7 bases stayed unmatched. This CDR3 region has 15 residues. The CDR3 loop reads CATRELAGEQDTQYF. The CDR3 nucleotides read TGTGCCACCAGGGAACTAGCGGGAGAACAAGATACGCAGTATTTT.

This chain joins TRBV7-2 and TRBJ2-3, with TRBD2 matching 10 bases. Germline V gene lookup returns CDR1 SGHTA and CDR2 FQGNSA. J lost 3 bases, V lost 6 bases, and 6 bases had no gene match. CDR3 size: 15 residues. The CDR3, as DNA: TGTGCCAGCAGGCAGATAGCGGGAGGTACAGATACGCAGTATTTT. Protein: CASRQIAGGTDTQYF.

The CDR3 DNA reads TGTGCCAGCAGTTACTCGACAGGGGGCGCGAGGCAGCCCCAGCATTTT. It encodes CASSYSTGGARQPQHF. The V gene is TRBV6-2 or TRBV6-3, the J gene TRBJ1-5; 10 nucleotides align to TRBD1. The junction had 6 bases not matched to a gene; V was cut back by 0 bases and J by 7 bases. The CDR3 sequence is 16 residues long. Germline CDR1 reads MNHEY; CDR2 reads SVGEGT.

The genes are TRBV27 and TRBJ2-6, with TRBD1 as a possible D gene (6 bases). From germline, CDR1 is MNHEY and CDR2 SMNVEV (reference sequence). The CDR3 totals 16 residues. Between the trimmed V and J ends, which lost 6 bases and 0 bases, there was a span of 12 bases. The CDR3: CASRHHRDSGANVLTF. The CDR3 DNA follows: TGTGCCAGCAGGCATCACAGGGACTCTGGGGCCAACGTCCTGACTTTC.

The chain carries TRBV7-2 and TRBJ2-7; the match to TRBD2 covers 11 bases. The J segment lost 6 bases and the V segment lost 5 bases, leaving 15 bases of the junction unmatched. Germline assignment: CDR1 SGHTA and CDR2 FQGNSA. The length of the CDR3 is 17 residues. This chain's CDR3 is CASSQIAGGPIPIEQYF. CDR3 DNA sequence: TGTGCCAGCAGCCAAATAGCGGGAGGGCCGATCCCTATCGAGCAGTACTTC.

The V gene is TRBV7-8, the J gene TRBJ2-7; D is possibly TRBD1 (5 bases). This CDR3 contains 13 residues. CDR1 SGHVS and CDR2 FQNEAQ come from the germline V gene. V gave up 4 bases and J gave up 6 bases, with 13 bases separating them. The CDR3 here is CASSSIGQGEQYF. Here the CDR3 DNA reads TGTGCCAGCAGCTCTATCGGACAAGGCGAGCAGTACTTC. Full variable domain (rest looked up from reference TRBV7-8 and TRBJ2-7): GAGVSQSPRYKVAKRGQDVALRCDPISGHVSLFWYQQALGQGPEFLTYFQNEAQLDKSGLPSDRFFAERPEGSVSTLKIQRTQQEDSAVYLCASSSIGQGEQYFGPGTRLTVT.

This chain joins TRBV5-5 and TRBJ1-1; unclear D gene. The CDR3 covers 15 residues. Germline lookup yields CDR1 SGHKS and CDR2 YYEKEE (reference sequence). Trimming pared 2 bases from V and 1 base from J, leaving 12 bases between. CDR3 protein: CASSFEGGRNTEAFF. Written as DNA, the CDR3 is TGTGCCAGCAGCTTCGAGGGTGGGCGGAACACTGAAGCTTTCTTT.

This sequence joins TRBV4-1 and TRBJ2-1; perhaps TRBD2 as D (6 bases). The CDR3 extends over 17 amino acids. The germline V and J ends were trimmed by 2 bases and 0 bases, with 14 bases remaining between them. Germline CDR1 is MGHRA and CDR2 is YSYEKL. The CDR3 loop is CASSQSPGATSYNEQFF. CDR3 sequence (DNA): TGCGCCAGCAGCCAATCTCCGGGAGCCACCTCCTACAATGAGCAGTTCTTC.

This chain joins TRBV5-4 and TRBJ2-2; tentative D call: TRBD1 (5 bases). Germline V gives CDR1 SGHNT, CDR2 YYREEE (reference sequence). V lost 1 base and J 4 bases, leaving 17 bases between the germline ends. CDR3 length: 17 residues. The DNA of the CDR3 is TGTGCCAGCAGCTTGACCCAGGGTAGCCCCGGCACCGGGGAGCTGTTTTTT. Its translation is CASSLTQGSPGTGELFF.

The rearrangement links TRBV4-3 to TRBJ2-1; 7 bases fit TRBD2. CDR1 LGHNA and CDR2 YSLEER come from the germline V gene. The CDR3 extends over 14 amino acids. Trimming removed 0 bases from V and 7 bases from J; junction bases left unmatched: 3. CDR3 in amino acids: CASSQDGRLNEQFF. CDR3 DNA: TGCGCCAGCAGCCAAGACGGGAGGCTGAATGAGCAGTTCTTC.

CDR3 sequence (DNA): TGTGCCAGCAGCTCTCAGGCGGGACTGATGACGAGGGATACGCAGTATTTT. Protein sequence: CASSSQAGLMTRDTQYF. This chain connects TRBV7-2 to TRBJ2-3, with D possibly being TRBD2 (6 bases). CDR3 length: 17 amino acids. CDR1 is SGHTA, CDR2 FQGNSA, per germline. Trimming left V 4 bases short and J 6 bases short, with 23 bases between.

V and J are TRBV7-3 and TRBJ2-1; 10 nucleotides agree with TRBD2. The J segment lost 3 bases and the V segment lost 4 bases, leaving 3 bases of the junction unmatched. Germline V CDR1 and CDR2: SGHTA, FQGTGA. This CDR3 has 15 amino acids. The CDR3, as DNA: TGTGCCAGCAGCTCCGGGACTAGCGACTACAATGAGCAGTTCTTC. Translating it yields CASSSGTSDYNEQFF.

This clone was found once. This rearrangement joins TRBV13 to TRBJ2-1; 13 nucleotides align to TRBD2. Germline CDR1 and CDR2: PRHDT and FYEKMQ (reference sequence). The CDR3 length is 15 residues. V shed 7 bases, J shed 5 bases, and the junction held 5 bases outside the gene matches. The CDR3 region has the DNA TGTGCCAGCAACCTCGGGACTAGCGGGAACAATGAGCAGTTCTTC. This encodes CASNLGTSGNNEQFF.

The chain is built from TRBV27 and TRBJ2-7; TRBD2 aligns across 11 bases. Germline V gene data show CDR1 as MNHEY and CDR2 as SMNVEV (reference sequence). The CDR3 spans 16 residues. V shed 5 bases, J shed 2 bases, and the junction held 8 bases outside the gene matches. CDR3 in DNA: TGTGCCAGCAGTCTTAGCGGGAGGGTGAACCCCTACGAGCAGTACTTC. It codes for CASSLSGRVNPYEQYF.

CDR3 protein: CASSARLVRLTDTQYF. CDR3 bases: TGTGCCAGCAGTGCGCGACTAGTGCGGTTGACAGATACGCAGTATTTT. The rearrangement joins TRBV2 to TRBJ2-3; D possibly corresponds to TRBD2 (6 bases). V lost 4 bases and J lost 3, with 17 bases in between. Germline V gene data show CDR1 as SNHLY and CDR2 as FYNNEI. There are 16 residues in the CDR3.